Listed below are T cell receptor beta chains from one sample, sequenced in a study of blood T cell repertoires in COVID-19. The data were produced by immunoSEQ multiplex PCR, yet TCRdb's version contains in-frame clones alone and is incomplete. The top ten clones hold less than 5.5% of a sample with about 49,000 clones, approximately 87% of them seen once. The source material was peripheral blood. The source is a human donor in a cohort sampled during active COVID-19. Each CDR3 is given with its conserved first and last residue. Rows may omit the clone size; those that give it use once, few, many or a size class.

CDR3: CASSSRGDTQYF
V: TRBV11-3
size: -
J: TRBJ2-3

CDR3: CASSPQWGGNEQFF
V: TRBV9
size: -
J: TRBJ2-1

CDR3: CASRAGTGGDGNTIYF
V: TRBV2
size: -
J: TRBJ1-3

CDR3: CASSALSGAPYNEQFF
V: TRBV19
size: -
J: TRBJ2-1

CDR3: CASSAGQYSSYEQYF
V: TRBV5-4
size: -
J: TRBJ2-7

CDR3: CSVSNPGQGYYEQYF
V: TRBV29-1
size: -
J: TRBJ2-7

CDR3: CASSQATSGSYEQYF
V: TRBV4-1
size: -
J: TRBJ2-7

CDR3: CASSPSGLSRQFF
V: TRBV19
size: -
J: TRBJ2-1

CDR3: CASSPITGQGYHEQYF
V: TRBV18
size: -
J: TRBJ2-7

CDR3: CASSQEGAPYNEQFF
V: TRBV4-3
size: -
J: TRBJ2-1

CDR3: CASSQDTGRETQYF
V: TRBV4-2
size: -
J: TRBJ2-5

CDR3: CASSPQIQKETQYF
V: TRBV7-2
size: -
J: TRBJ2-5

CDR3: CASSTTGGFTGELFF
V: TRBV9
size: -
J: TRBJ2-2

CDR3: CASSEASGRAAGANVLTF
V: TRBV7-3
size: -
J: TRBJ2-6

CDR3: CASLSGGILSDTQYF
V: TRBV19
size: -
J: TRBJ2-3

CDR3: CASSLAGGPREQYF
V: TRBV28
size: -
J: TRBJ2-7

CDR3: CASSSVGTGVWEQFF
V: TRBV5-6
size: -
J: TRBJ2-1

CDR3: CASSLGGSTYEQYF
V: TRBV7-9
size: -
J: TRBJ2-7

CDR3: CASSIGQGAFYEQYF
V: TRBV5-6
size: -
J: TRBJ2-7

CDR3: CASSEHHNQPQHF
V: TRBV10-2
size: -
J: TRBJ1-5

CDR3: CASSSTGYYEQYF
V: TRBV27
size: -
J: TRBJ2-7

CDR3: CASSVGDRIQETQYF
V: TRBV9
size: -
J: TRBJ2-5

CDR3: CAGSKGGAGELFF
V: TRBV10-3
size: few
J: TRBJ2-2

CDR3: CASSTTIGTNTGELFF
V: TRBV9
size: -
J: TRBJ2-2

CDR3: CSASGASGSRNNEQFF
V: TRBV20-1
size: -
J: TRBJ2-1

CDR3: CSARSGHEQYF
V: TRBV20-1
size: few
J: TRBJ2-7

CDR3: CASNSHRSNTGELFF
V: TRBV28
size: -
J: TRBJ2-2

CDR3: CASSPRTGPLGYGYTF
V: TRBV5-1
size: -
J: TRBJ1-2

CDR3: CASSEAGQGRYEQYF
V: TRBV2
size: -
J: TRBJ2-7

CDR3: CAGGSKGGSNQPQHF
V: TRBV19
size: -
J: TRBJ1-5

CDR3: CASSLSYGLAGVSGELFF
V: TRBV28
size: -
J: TRBJ2-2

CDR3: CASSSGTGVYNEQFF
V: TRBV7-8
size: -
J: TRBJ2-1

CDR3: CASSSAGLGPGANVLTF
V: TRBV28
size: -
J: TRBJ2-6

CDR3: CASIRGTDTQYF
V: TRBV5-4
size: -
J: TRBJ2-3

CDR3: CASSFTGDNEQFF
V: TRBV7-2
size: once
J: TRBJ2-1

CDR3: CASSLGTGDGYTF
V: TRBV7-2
size: -
J: TRBJ1-2

CDR3: CAWSGVYSTDTQYF
V: TRBV30
size: once
J: TRBJ2-3

CDR3: CASSPWTSGPTRFF
V: TRBV7-2
size: -
J: TRBJ2-1

CDR3: CASSPRQGDGETQYF
V: TRBV18
size: -
J: TRBJ2-5

CDR3: CASSQDRGNKLFF
V: TRBV3-1/TRBV3-2
size: few
J: TRBJ1-4

CDR3: CASKVRGNNYEQYF
V: TRBV27
size: once
J: TRBJ2-7

CDR3: CASSISGTSGSYEQYF
V: TRBV27
size: -
J: TRBJ2-7

CDR3: CASSFTDQETQYF
V: TRBV5-5
size: -
J: TRBJ2-5

CDR3: CSGFRNTEAFF
V: TRBV20-1
size: -
J: TRBJ1-1

CDR3: CSVDRNTEAFF
V: TRBV29-1
size: -
J: TRBJ1-1

CDR3: CASMAMGSGSREKLFF
V: TRBV2
size: -
J: TRBJ1-4

CDR3: CASSVTGSMYNEQFF
V: TRBV9
size: -
J: TRBJ2-1

CDR3: CASSKVRGLAGGHTDTQYF
V: TRBV21-1
size: once
J: TRBJ2-3